The clone carrying this T cell receptor beta chain was seen only a few times. This record belongs to a study of T cells after yellow fever vaccination. Trimming removed 4 bases from V and 1 base from J; junction bases left unmatched: 12. This CDR3 contains 18 residues. The germline gives CDR1 SGHVS, CDR2 FQNEAQ. The TCR cDNA carried a universal primer site and UMIs from 5'RACE template switching. TCRdb re-called the 5' RACE reads through MiXCR, storing one row per CDR3 protein. The data hold tens of thousands of distinct CDR3 sequences, with 7.5% to 9% observed a single time. This specimen consisted of CD8+ T cells sorted from PBMCs, obtained on the day of the yellow fever booster vaccination. The receptor's source is a man in his thirties or forties who received the YFV17D yellow fever vaccine. The chain is built from TRBV7-8 and TRBJ2-1; 8 nucleotides match TRBD1. The CDR3 coding sequence is TGTGCCAGCAGCTCTGGGCAGGGGGCAAAGATTTCCTACAATGAGCAGTTCTTC. Translating gives CASSSGQGAKISYNEQFF. The whole variable domain, filled in from reference TRBV7-8 and TRBJ2-1, reads GAGVSQSPRYKVAKRGQDVALRCDPISGHVSLFWYQQALGQGPEFLTYFQNEAQLDKSGLPSDRFFAERPEGSVSTLKIQRTQQEDSAVYLCASSSGQGAKISYNEQFFGPGTRLTVL.